This T cell receptor (beta chain) is drawn from a study of monozygotic twins with inflammatory bowel disease. In germline, CDR1 is SGHRS, CDR2 YFSETQ. The CDR3 runs 16 residues. Findings of the study overall: No discrimination was achieved between different T cell subtypes. IBD patients share fewer clonotypes with other people than healthy twins do, especially with disease activity.

TCRdb reprocessed the 5' RACE reads and keeps a single row for each CDR3 protein, giving no DNA. The repertoire table contains a few hundred thousand distinct CDR3 sequences. As for this clonotype: Its antigen is not identified.

The chain couples TRBV5-1 to TRBJ2-5; TCRdb indicates TRBD1, and absent DNA this call remains unverified. This receptor was identified in a human donor with ulcerative colitis or Crohn's disease, or a healthy co-twin of an affected twin (not recorded which). The material sequenced was blood. The CDR3 loop reads CASRRPTGGLKETQYF.